This T cell receptor (beta chain) appears in the sequencing data of a study of blood T cell repertoires in COVID-19. As for the study in general: Samples came from the United States, Italy and Spain, spanning acute and convalescent COVID-19. PBMCs, B-cell-depleted T cells, or T cells were the source of the cDNA or gDNA that made up the material.

V was shortened by 2 bases and J by 4 bases, with 8 bases between the two germline ends. The germline V gene encodes CDR1 LGHNA and CDR2 YNFKEQ. This CDR3 has 14 amino acids. Method: immunoSEQ multiplex PCR; TCRdb's copy keeps in-frame clones and lacks some. The sample records some 150,000 clones, about 73% being singletons. The chain is built from TRBV4-2 and TRBJ2-2, with D tentatively TRBD1 (6 bases). Sequencing input: peripheral blood. This clonotype was sampled from an elderly man with acute or convalescent COVID-19. The CDR3: CASSQLQGTGELFF. The CDR3 nucleotides read TGTGCCAGCAGCCAATTACAGGGCACCGGGGAGCTGTTTTTT.